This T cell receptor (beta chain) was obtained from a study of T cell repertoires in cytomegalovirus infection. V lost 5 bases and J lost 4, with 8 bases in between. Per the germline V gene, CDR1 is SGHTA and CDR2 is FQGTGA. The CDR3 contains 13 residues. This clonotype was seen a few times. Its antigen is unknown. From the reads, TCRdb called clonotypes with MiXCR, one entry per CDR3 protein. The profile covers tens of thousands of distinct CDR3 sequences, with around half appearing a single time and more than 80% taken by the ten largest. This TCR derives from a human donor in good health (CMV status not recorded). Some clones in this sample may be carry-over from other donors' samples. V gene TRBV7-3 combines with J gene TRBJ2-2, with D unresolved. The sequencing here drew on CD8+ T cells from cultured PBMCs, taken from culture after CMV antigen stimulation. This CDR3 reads CASSAGGTGELFF. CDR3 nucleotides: TGTGCCAGCAGCGCTGGCGGCACCGGGGAGCTGTTTTTT.